The next 9 T cell receptor beta chains were all read from a single sample in a study of radiotherapy plus CTLA-4 blockade in lung cancer. Sequencing was performed with immunoSEQ multiplex PCR; in TCRdb, only in-frame clones are kept and a portion is missing. The sample carries about 46,000 clones, 70% to 80% recorded once. The input for sequencing was peripheral blood, taken from a patient treated with radiotherapy plus ipilimumab. The receptors here all came from a human donor with non-small cell lung cancer who had a complete response to radiotherapy plus ipilimumab.

J is TRBJ1-1 and V is TRBV19; no definite D call. CDR1 LNHDA and CDR2 SQIVND come from the germline V gene (reference sequence). Trimming left V 2 bases short and J 4 bases short, with 11 bases between. The CDR3 loop spans 14 amino acids. The CDR3 sequence is CASSINLHSTEAFF. In DNA, the CDR3 is TGTGCCAGTAGTATAAATTTGCACAGCACTGAAGCTTTCTTT.

This clone was counted between two and nine times. J is TRBJ1-2 and V is TRBV6-1; a possible D gene is TRBD1 (5 bases). Trimming left V 4 bases short and J 8 bases short, with 17 bases between. This CDR3 is 14 amino acids long. Germline loops: CDR1 MNHNS, CDR2 SASEGT. Here the CDR3 reads CASSGPLGAGGYTF. DNA of the CDR3: TGTGCCAGCAGTGGGCCTCTAGGGGCCGGGGGCTACACCTTC.

The chain has TRBV4-1 and TRBJ1-5; D uncertain. V lost 2 bases and J lost 4, with 9 bases in between. Germline V gene lookup returns CDR1 MGHRA and CDR2 YSYEKL. This CDR3 is 14 amino acids long. The CDR3 sequence is CASSQWSGNQPQHF. The CDR3 coding sequence is TGCGCCAGCAGCCAATGGTCCGGGAATCAGCCCCAGCATTTT.

There are a few counts of this clone. J is TRBJ1-2 and V is TRBV2, with D perhaps TRBD1 (5 bases). Germline CDR1 is SNHLY and CDR2 is FYNNEI. V was clipped by 4 bases and J by 1 base, with 13 bases between them. CDR3 length equals 15 residues. This CDR3 is CASSVGQVGNYGYTF. For the CDR3, the DNA is TGTGCCAGCAGTGTGGGGCAGGTCGGTAACTATGGCTACACCTTC.

This chain links TRBV13 with TRBJ2-7, with 10 bases identical to TRBD2. The CDR3 is made up of 13 amino acids. Germline values: CDR1 PRHDT, CDR2 FYEKMQ (reference sequence). V dropped 8 bases and J dropped 4; count of bases not matched to a gene: 5. As DNA, the CDR3 is TGTGCCAGCGGGCCTAGCGGGAGTTACGAGCAGTACGTC. The encoded protein is CASGPSGSYEQYV.

The chain recombines TRBV5-1 with TRBJ2-7; D is possibly TRBD2 (5 bases). Per germline, CDR1 SGHRS and CDR2 YFSETQ. This CDR3 has 13 residues. The germline V and J ends were trimmed by 0 bases and 2 bases, with 6 bases remaining between them. CDR3 residues: CASSLDGTYEQYF. The CDR3 region has the DNA TGCGCCAGCAGCTTGGACGGGACCTACGAGCAGTACTTC.

The gene calls are TRBV2 and TRBJ1-3; 9 bases map to TRBD1. This CDR3 has 15 amino acids. Germline CDR1 is SNHLY and CDR2 is FYNNEI. The junction had 4 bases not matched to a gene; V was cut back by 5 bases and J by 2 bases. CDR3 coding DNA: TGTGCCAGCAGTTACAGGGGGCTGCCTGGAAACACCATATATTTT. Its translation is CASSYRGLPGNTIYF. Full variable domain (outside the CDR3, taken from reference TRBV2 and TRBJ1-3): EPEVTQTPSHQVTQMGQEVILRCVPISNHLYFYWYRQILGQKVEFLVSFYNNEISEKSEIFDDQFSVERPDGSNFTLKIRSTKLEDSAMYFCASSYRGLPGNTIYFGEGSWLTVV.

The chain links TRBV25-1 to TRBJ1-2, with a weak D call TRBD1 (6 bases). Germline CDR1 is MGHDK and CDR2 is SYGVNS. The CDR3 contains 13 residues. Trimming shortened V by 1 base and J by 7 bases, and 10 bases separated the two germline ends. CDR3 amino acids: CASSEFAGVGYTF. The CDR3 DNA sequence: TGTGCCAGCAGTGAATTCGCAGGGGTTGGCTACACCTTC.

V usage is TRBV6-1 and J usage is TRBJ1-4, with D possibly being TRBD1 (5 bases). V was pared by 2 bases and J by 7 bases, with 14 bases between. The CDR3 has 15 amino acids. Per germline, CDR1 MNHNS and CDR2 SASEGT. This chain's CDR3 is CASSEQGGRTEKLFF. The CDR3 bases are TGTGCCAGCAGTGAACAGGGAGGCCGGACTGAAAAACTGTTTTTT.